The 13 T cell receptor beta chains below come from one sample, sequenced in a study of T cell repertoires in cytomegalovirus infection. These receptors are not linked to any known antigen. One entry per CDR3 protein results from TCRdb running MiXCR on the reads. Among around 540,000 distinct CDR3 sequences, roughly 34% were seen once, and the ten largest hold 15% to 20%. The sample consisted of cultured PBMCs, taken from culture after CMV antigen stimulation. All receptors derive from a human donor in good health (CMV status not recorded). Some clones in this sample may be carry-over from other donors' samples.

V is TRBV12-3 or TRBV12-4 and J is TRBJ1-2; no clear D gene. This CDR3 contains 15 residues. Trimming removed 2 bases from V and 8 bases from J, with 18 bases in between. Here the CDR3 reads CASSLSPLTSGGYTF. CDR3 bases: TGTGCCAGCAGTTTATCCCCCTTAACCTCAGGCGGCTACACCTTC.

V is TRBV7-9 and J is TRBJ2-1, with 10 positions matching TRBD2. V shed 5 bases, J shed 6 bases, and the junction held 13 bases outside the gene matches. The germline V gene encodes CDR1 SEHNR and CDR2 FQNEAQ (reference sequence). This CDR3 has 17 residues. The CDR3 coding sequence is TGTGCCAGCAGCACTCGGACTAGCGGTCCTAAAAGCAATGAGCAGTTCTTC. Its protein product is CASSTRTSGPKSNEQFF.

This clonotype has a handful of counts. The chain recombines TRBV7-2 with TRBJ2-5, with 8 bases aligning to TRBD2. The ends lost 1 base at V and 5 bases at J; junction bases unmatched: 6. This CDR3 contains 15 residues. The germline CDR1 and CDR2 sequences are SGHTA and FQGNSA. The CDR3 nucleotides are TGTGCCAGCAGCTTAGTAATCGGGGGGGGGGAGACCCAGTACTTC. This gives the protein CASSLVIGGGETQYF.

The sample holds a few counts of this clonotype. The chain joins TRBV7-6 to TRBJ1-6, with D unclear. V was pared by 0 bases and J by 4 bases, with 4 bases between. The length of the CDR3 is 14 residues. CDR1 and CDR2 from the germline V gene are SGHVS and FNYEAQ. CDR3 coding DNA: TGTGCCAGCAGCTTAGCAGTTTATAATTCACCCCTCCACTTT. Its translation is CASSLAVYNSPLHF.

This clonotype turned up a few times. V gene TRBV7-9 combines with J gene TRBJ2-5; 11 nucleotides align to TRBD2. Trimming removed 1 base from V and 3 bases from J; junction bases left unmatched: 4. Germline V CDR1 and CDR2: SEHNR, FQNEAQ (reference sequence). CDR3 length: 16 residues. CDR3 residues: CASSLVPLAGEETQYF. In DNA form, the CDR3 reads TGTGCCAGCAGCTTAGTCCCACTAGCGGGGGAAGAGACCCAGTACTTC.

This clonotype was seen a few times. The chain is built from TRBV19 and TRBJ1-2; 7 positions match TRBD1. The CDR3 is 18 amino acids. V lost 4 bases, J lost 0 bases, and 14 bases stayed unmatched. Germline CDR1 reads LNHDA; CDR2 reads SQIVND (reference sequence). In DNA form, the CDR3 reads TGTGCCAGTAGTACGACCCCAACAGGGGTTCGGTCTAACTATGGCTACACCTTC. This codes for CASSTTPTGVRSNYGYTF. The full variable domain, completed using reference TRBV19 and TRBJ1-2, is DGGITQSPKYLFRKEGQNVTLSCEQNLNHDAMYWYRQDPGQGLRLIYYSQIVNDFQKGDIAEGYSVSREKKESFPLTVTSAQKNPTAFYLCASSTTPTGVRSNYGYTFGSGTRLTVV.

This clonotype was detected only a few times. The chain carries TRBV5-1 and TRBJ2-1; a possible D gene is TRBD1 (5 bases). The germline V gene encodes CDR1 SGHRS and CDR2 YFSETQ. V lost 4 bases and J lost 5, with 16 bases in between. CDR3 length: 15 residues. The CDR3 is CASSLEGVSNNEQFF. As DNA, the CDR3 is TGCGCCAGCAGCCTGGAAGGGGTCTCAAACAATGAGCAGTTCTTC.

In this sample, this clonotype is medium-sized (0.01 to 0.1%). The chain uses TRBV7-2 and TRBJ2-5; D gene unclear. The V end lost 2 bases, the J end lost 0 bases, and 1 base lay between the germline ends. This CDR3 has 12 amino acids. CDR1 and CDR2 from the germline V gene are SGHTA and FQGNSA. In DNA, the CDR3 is TGTGCCAGCAGCTTATACCAAGAGACCCAGTACTTC. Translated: CASSLYQETQYF.

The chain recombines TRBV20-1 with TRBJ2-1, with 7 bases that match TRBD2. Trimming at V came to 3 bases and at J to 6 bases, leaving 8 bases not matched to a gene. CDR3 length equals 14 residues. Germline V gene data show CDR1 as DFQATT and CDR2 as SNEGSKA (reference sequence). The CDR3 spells CSASRLAFRNEQFF. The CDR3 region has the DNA TGCAGTGCTAGTCGACTAGCTTTCCGCAATGAGCAGTTCTTC.

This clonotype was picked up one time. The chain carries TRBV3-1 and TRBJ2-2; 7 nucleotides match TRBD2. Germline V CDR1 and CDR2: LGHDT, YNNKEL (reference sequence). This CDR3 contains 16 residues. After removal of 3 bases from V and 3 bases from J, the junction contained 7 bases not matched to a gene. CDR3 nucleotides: TGTGCCAGCAGCCAGCTAGCGGAACGGGACACCGGGGAGCTGTTTTTT. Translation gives CASSQLAERDTGELFF.

The CDR3 nucleotides read TGTGCCAGCAGTGGATACGGGAGGCAAAGCAATCAGCCCCAGCATTTT. It translates to CASSGYGRQSNQPQHF. The chain couples TRBV28 to TRBJ1-5; unclear D gene. Trimming took off 5 bases at V and 1 base at J, with 15 bases between the two ends. The V gene's germline CDR1 is MDHEN and CDR2 SYDVKM. CDR3 length equals 16 residues. The whole variable domain, filled in from reference TRBV28 and TRBJ1-5, reads DVKVTQSSRYLVKRTGEKVFLECVQDMDHENMFWYRQDPGLGLRLIYFSYDVKMKEKGDIPEGYSVSREKKERFSLILESASTNQTSMYLCASSGYGRQSNQPQHFGDGTRLSIL.

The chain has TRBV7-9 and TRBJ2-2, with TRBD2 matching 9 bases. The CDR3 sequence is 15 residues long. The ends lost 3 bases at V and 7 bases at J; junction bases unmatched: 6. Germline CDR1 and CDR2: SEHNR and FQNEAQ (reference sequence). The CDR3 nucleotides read TGTGCCAGCAGCTTCAGAGCGGGAGGAGGCGGGGAGCTGTTTTTT. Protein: CASSFRAGGGGELFF.

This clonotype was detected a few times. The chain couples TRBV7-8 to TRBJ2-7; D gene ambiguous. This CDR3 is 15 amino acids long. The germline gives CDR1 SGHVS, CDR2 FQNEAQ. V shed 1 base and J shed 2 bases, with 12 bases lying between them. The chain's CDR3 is CASSLELAPTYEQYV. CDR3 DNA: TGTGCCAGCAGCTTAGAACTGGCACCCACCTACGAGCAGTACGTC.